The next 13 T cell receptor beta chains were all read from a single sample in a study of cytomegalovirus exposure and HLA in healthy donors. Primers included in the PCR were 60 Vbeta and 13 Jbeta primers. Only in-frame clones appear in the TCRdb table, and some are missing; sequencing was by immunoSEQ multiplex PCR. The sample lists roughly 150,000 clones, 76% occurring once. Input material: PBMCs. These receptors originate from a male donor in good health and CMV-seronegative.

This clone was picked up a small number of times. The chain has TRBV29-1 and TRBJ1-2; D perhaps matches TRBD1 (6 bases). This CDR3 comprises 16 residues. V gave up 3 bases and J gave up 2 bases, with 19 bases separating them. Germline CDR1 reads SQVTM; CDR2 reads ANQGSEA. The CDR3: CSVDLVGGAQNYGYTF. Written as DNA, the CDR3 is TGCAGCGTTGATTTAGTGGGGGGGGCGCAGAACTATGGCTACACCTTC.

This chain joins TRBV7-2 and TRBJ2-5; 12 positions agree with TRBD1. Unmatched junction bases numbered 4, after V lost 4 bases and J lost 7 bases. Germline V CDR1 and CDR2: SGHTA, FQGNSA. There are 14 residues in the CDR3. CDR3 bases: TGTGCCAGCAGCTCGGGACAGGGGGCCGGGACCCAGTACTTC. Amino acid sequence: CASSSGQGAGTQYF.

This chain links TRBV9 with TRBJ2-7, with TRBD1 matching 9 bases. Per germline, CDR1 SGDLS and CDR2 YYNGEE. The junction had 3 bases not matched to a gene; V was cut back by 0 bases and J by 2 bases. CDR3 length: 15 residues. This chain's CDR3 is CASSVAGTGPYEQYF. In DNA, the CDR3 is TGTGCCAGCAGCGTAGCCGGGACAGGGCCCTACGAGCAGTACTTC.

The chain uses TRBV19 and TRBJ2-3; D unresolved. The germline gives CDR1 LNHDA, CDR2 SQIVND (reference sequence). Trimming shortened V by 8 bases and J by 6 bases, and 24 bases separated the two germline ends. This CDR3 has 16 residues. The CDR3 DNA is TGTGCCAGTGGAAAAGGTACGCGCGCCGCCGGGGATACGCAGTATTTT. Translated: CASGKGTRAAGDTQYF.

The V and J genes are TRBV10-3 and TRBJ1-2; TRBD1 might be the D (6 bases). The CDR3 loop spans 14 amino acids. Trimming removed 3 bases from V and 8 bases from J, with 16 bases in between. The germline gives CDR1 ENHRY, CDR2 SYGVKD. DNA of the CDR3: TGTGCCATCAGTGACCTCGGAGGCAGGGGCGGCTACACCTTC. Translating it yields CAISDLGGRGGYTF.

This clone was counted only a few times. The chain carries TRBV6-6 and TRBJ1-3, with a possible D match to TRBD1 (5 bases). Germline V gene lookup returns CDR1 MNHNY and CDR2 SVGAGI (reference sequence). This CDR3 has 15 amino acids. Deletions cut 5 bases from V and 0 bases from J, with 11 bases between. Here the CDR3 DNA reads TGTGCCAGCAGTCCTCAGGGTGCCTCTGGAAACACCATATATTTT. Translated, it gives CASSPQGASGNTIYF.

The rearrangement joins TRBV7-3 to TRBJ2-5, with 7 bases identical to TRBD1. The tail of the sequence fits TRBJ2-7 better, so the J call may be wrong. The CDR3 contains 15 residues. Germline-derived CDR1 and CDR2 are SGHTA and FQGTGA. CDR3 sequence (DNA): TGTGCCAGCAGCTTAGGGCCGGGACAGACGTACGAGCAGTACTTC. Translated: CASSLGPGQTYEQYF.

This chain's CDR3 is CASSGEGADTGELFF. In DNA form, the CDR3 reads TGTGCCAGCAGTGGAGAGGGGGCTGACACCGGGGAGCTGTTTTTT. The chain combines TRBV2 with TRBJ2-2, with TRBD1 matching 7 bases. CDR3 length equals 15 residues. CDR1 SNHLY and CDR2 FYNNEI come from the germline V gene. The ends lost 4 bases at V and 3 bases at J; junction bases unmatched: 5.

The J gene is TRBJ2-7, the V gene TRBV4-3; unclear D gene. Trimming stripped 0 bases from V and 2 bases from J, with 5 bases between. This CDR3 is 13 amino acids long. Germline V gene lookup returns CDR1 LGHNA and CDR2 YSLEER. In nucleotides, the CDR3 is TGCGCCAGCAGCCAAGATCAGACCTACGAGCAGTACTTC. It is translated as CASSQDQTYEQYF.

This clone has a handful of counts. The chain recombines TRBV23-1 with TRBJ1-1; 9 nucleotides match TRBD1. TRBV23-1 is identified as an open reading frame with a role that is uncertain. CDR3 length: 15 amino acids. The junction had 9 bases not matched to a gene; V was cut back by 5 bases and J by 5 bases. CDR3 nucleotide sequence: TGCGCCAGCAGTGAAAGACAGGGGGGGAAAACTGAAGCTTTCTTT. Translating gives CASSERQGGKTEAFF.

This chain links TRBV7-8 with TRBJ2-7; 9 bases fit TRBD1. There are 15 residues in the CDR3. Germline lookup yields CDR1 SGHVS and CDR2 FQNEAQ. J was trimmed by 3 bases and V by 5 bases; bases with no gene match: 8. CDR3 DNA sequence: TGTGCCAGCAGCCGGAACCCGGGACAGGGCTACGAGCAGTACTTC. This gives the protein CASSRNPGQGYEQYF.

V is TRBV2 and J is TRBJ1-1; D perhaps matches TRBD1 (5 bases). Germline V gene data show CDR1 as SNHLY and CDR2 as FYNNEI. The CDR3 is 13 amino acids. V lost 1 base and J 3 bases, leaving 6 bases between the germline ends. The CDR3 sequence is CASSEGTYTEAFF. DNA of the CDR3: TGTGCCAGCAGTGAAGGGACATACACTGAAGCTTTCTTT. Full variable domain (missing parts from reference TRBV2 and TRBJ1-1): EPEVTQTPSHQVTQMGQEVILRCVPISNHLYFYWYRQILGQKVEFLVSFYNNEISEKSEIFDDQFSVERPDGSNFTLKIRSTKLEDSAMYFCASSEGTYTEAFFGQGTRLTVV.

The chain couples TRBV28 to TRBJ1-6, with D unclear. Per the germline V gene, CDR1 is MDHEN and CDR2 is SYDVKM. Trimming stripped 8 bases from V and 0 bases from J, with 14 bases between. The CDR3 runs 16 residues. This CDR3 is CASGTYSSSYNSPLHF. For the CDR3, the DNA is TGTGCCAGCGGTACCTATTCGAGCTCCTATAATTCACCCCTCCACTTT.